Below, 25 T cell receptor beta chains from the same sample are listed, as sequenced in a study of monozygotic twins with inflammatory bowel disease (dated by TCRdb to the late 2010s). Library generation was performed with 5' RACE. Data came from an Illumina HiSeq 2500. The reads went through TCRdb reprocessing, and each CDR3 protein sequence gets one entry with no DNA. This sample's table has entries for approximately 420,000 distinct CDR3 sequences. Clones ranked in the top ten supply around 2.5% of the sample. The sample comprised blood. The receptors originated from a human donor with ulcerative colitis or Crohn's disease, or a healthy co-twin of an affected twin (not recorded which).

The chain recombines TRBV30 with TRBJ1-3. Germline CDR1 is GTSNPN and CDR2 is SVGIG (reference sequence). CDR3 size: 13 residues. The CDR3 reads CAWSPRSGNTIYF.

The V call is TRBV5-5, the J call TRBJ1-6; there is no DNA to check the TCRdb D call of TRBD1. From germline, CDR1 is SGHKS and CDR2 YYEKEE (reference sequence). The CDR3 totals 18 residues. This CDR3 reads CASSSIRTDRVISSPLHF. Full variable domain (missing parts from reference TRBV5-5 and TRBJ1-6): DAGVTQSPTHLIKTRGQQVTLRCSPISGHKSVSWYQQVLGQGPQFIFQYYEKEERGRGNFPDRFSARQFPNYSSELNVNALLLGDSALYLCASSSIRTDRVISSPLHFGNGTRLTVT.

The chain recombines TRBV7-9 with TRBJ1-1. This CDR3 contains 12 residues. The V gene's germline CDR1 is SEHNR and CDR2 FQNEAQ (reference sequence). CDR3 region: CASSSVVGEAFF.

V and J are TRBV7-6 and TRBJ2-1; absent DNA, TCRdb's TRBD1 call cannot be checked. Germline values: CDR1 SGHVS, CDR2 FNYEAQ. There are 15 residues in the CDR3. The CDR3 region is CASSLNPGQYNEQFF.

The chain employs TRBV27 and TRBJ1-1. CDR1 is MNHEY, CDR2 SMNVEV, per germline (reference sequence). The CDR3 loop spans 13 amino acids. The CDR3 protein is CASSWGGHTEAFF.

This chain links TRBV27 with TRBJ1-4. The CDR3 sequence is 14 residues long. The germline V gene has CDR1 MNHEY and CDR2 SMNVEV (reference sequence). This chain's CDR3 is CASRPRGPDEKLFF. The complete variable domain, with remaining parts taken from reference TRBV27 and TRBJ1-4, reads EAQVTQNPRYLITVTGKKLTVTCSQNMNHEYMSWYRQDPGLGLRQIYYSMNVEVTDKGDVPEGYKVSRKEKRNFPLILESPSPNQTSLYFCASRPRGPDEKLFFGSGTQLSVL.

This sequence joins TRBV15 and TRBJ2-7. CDR1 LNHNV and CDR2 YYDKDF come from the germline V gene (reference sequence). CDR3 length: 16 residues. The CDR3: CATSRIDSAGSYEQYF.

The chain combines TRBV7-9 with TRBJ1-4. This CDR3 is 14 amino acids long. Germline V gene sequence: CDR1 SEHNR, CDR2 FQNEAQ (reference sequence). CDR3 residues: CASSLERSGLELFF.

The rearrangement joins TRBV10-3 to TRBJ2-1; no DNA is available, so the TRBD2 call from TCRdb remains unchecked. Germline V gives CDR1 ENHRY, CDR2 SYGVKD. The CDR3 totals 15 residues. CDR3 region: CAISDRLAGSNEQFF.

CDR3: CASSRSRDQNTEAFF. The chain uses TRBV18 and TRBJ1-1; TCRdb indicates TRBD1, and absent DNA this call remains unverified. The CDR3 spans 15 residues. Looked up from germline, CDR1 is KGHSH and CDR2 is LQKENI.

The CDR3 sequence: CASSQSGFSYNEQFF. The chain is built from TRBV6-2 or TRBV6-3 and TRBJ2-1; TCRdb outputs TRBD2, but without DNA this stays unchecked. This CDR3 is built from 15 residues. Germline assignment: CDR1 MNHEY and CDR2 SVGEGT.

The chain uses TRBV28 and TRBJ1-1. In germline, CDR1 is MDHEN, CDR2 SYDVKM. This CDR3 spans 12 amino acids. The CDR3 sequence: CASSLSFPEAFF. Full variable domain (rest looked up from reference TRBV28 and TRBJ1-1): DVKVTQSSRYLVKRTGEKVFLECVQDMDHENMFWYRQDPGLGLRLIYFSYDVKMKEKGDIPEGYSVSREKKERFSLILESASTNQTSMYLCASSLSFPEAFFGQGTRLTVV.

The chain joins TRBV12-3 or TRBV12-4 to TRBJ2-3; TCRdb names TRBD1, which stays unverified in the absence of DNA. This CDR3 comprises 15 residues. The CDR3 here is CASSRQGAGPHTQYF.

The CDR3 region is CVSTGSYNSPLHF. The V and J genes are TRBV19 and TRBJ1-6; lacking DNA, the TRBD1 call made by TCRdb goes unchecked. Per the germline V gene, CDR1 is LNHDA and CDR2 is SQIVND (reference sequence). This CDR3 is 13 amino acids long.

The rearrangement joins TRBV3-1 to TRBJ1-4. The germline CDR1 and CDR2 sequences are LGHDT and YNNKEL (reference sequence). This CDR3 spans 16 amino acids. CDR3 residues: CASSRDLGRRNEKLFF.

This chain connects TRBV4-2 to TRBJ1-4; no DNA is available, so the TRBD1 call from TCRdb remains unchecked. CDR1 and CDR2 from the germline V gene are LGHNA and YNFKEQ. This CDR3 comprises 18 residues. CDR3 amino acids: CASSHYRGGPATNEKLFF.

V is TRBV11-3 and J is TRBJ2-1; absent DNA, TCRdb's TRBD2 call cannot be checked. This CDR3 region has 14 residues. Per the germline V gene, CDR1 is SGHNT and CDR2 is YENEEA. The CDR3 spells CASSPTAGGLEQFF.

This chain uses TRBV12-3 or TRBV12-4 with TRBJ2-7; TCRdb outputs TRBD2, but without DNA this stays unchecked. This CDR3 contains 16 residues. The CDR3 sequence: CASSLVAGGPSHEQYF.

J is TRBJ2-2 and V is TRBV3-1; TCRdb picks TRBD1, but there is no DNA to check that call. The CDR3 consists of 15 residues. Germline loops: CDR1 LGHDT, CDR2 YNNKEL (reference sequence). CDR3 in amino acids: CASSQRRGNTGELFF.

This chain links TRBV30 with TRBJ2-3; TCRdb gives TRBD1 as the D gene, but with no DNA this cannot be confirmed. The CDR3 runs 14 residues. In germline, CDR1 is GTSNPN, CDR2 SVGIG (reference sequence). The CDR3: CAWRQGGGTDTQYF.

The CDR3 loop is CASSLASSQAYNEQFF. This rearrangement joins TRBV7-2 to TRBJ2-1; TCRdb gives TRBD2 as the D gene, but with no DNA this cannot be confirmed. Germline-derived CDR1 and CDR2 are SGHTA and FQGNSA. There are 16 residues in the CDR3. Variable domain in full (rest from reference TRBV7-2 and TRBJ2-1): GAGVSQSPSNKVTEKGKDVELRCDPISGHTALYWYRQSLGQGLEFLIYFQGNSAPDKSGLPSDRFSAERTGGSVSTLTIQRTQQEDSAVYLCASSLASSQAYNEQFFGPGTRLTVL.

V and J are TRBV6-5 and TRBJ2-7. This CDR3 spans 14 amino acids. From germline, CDR1 is MNHEY and CDR2 SVGAGI. CDR3 residues: CASSSRRDLYEQYF.

J is TRBJ2-3 and V is TRBV5-1; TCRdb lists TRBD1, though no DNA is available to test this call. There are 15 residues in the CDR3. Germline CDR1 SGHRS, CDR2 YFSETQ. The CDR3 spells CASSADRVGTDTQYF.

The rearrangement links TRBV12-3 or TRBV12-4 to TRBJ1-6; the D call of TRBD1 rests on TCRdb alone, since no DNA is present to check it. The CDR3 consists of 15 residues. This CDR3 reads CASRQTGTGDSPLHF.

The chain has TRBV5-6 and TRBJ2-2; no DNA is available, so the TRBD2 call from TCRdb remains unchecked. The CDR3 loop spans 16 amino acids. Germline lookup yields CDR1 SGHDT and CDR2 YYEEEE. Here the CDR3 reads CASSLVSSGTIGELFF. Supplemented by reference TRBV5-6 and TRBJ2-2, the full variable domain reads DAGVTQSPTHLIKTRGQQVTLRCSPKSGHDTVSWYQQALGQGPQFIFQYYEEEERQRGNFPDRFSGHQFPNYSSELNVNALLLGDSALYLCASSLVSSGTIGELFFGEGSRLTVL.